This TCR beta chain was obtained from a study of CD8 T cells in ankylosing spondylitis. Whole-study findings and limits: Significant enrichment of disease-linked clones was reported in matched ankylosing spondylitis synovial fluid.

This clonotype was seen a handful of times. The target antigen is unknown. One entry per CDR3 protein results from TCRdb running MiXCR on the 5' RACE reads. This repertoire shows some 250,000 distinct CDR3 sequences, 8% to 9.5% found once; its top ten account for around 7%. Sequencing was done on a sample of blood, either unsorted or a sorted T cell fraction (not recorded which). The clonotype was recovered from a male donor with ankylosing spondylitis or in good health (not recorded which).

CDR3 amino acids: CASSGSRNSEQFF. Written as DNA, the CDR3 is TGTGCCAGCAGCGGGTCCCGAAACAGTGAGCAGTTCTTC. V and J are TRBV7-3 and TRBJ2-1; D gene uncertain. Germline values: CDR1 SGHTA, CDR2 FQGTGA. The CDR3 is 13 residues long. V was shortened by 5 bases and J by 9 bases, with 14 bases between the two germline ends.